The rows below give T cell receptor beta chains drawn from one sample of a study of identical twins. TCRdb re-analysed the 5' RACE reads in MiXCR, keeping a single row per CDR3 protein. Of 280,000 or so distinct CDR3 sequences in the sample, about 8.3% were seen once. These data were also filed under a second study, of yellow fever vaccine responses in identical twins.

Sequencing was done on a sample of memory (CD45RO+) T cells sorted from blood. These receptors all stem from a young woman in good health. Each CDR3 is given with its conserved first and last residue. A D gene is named only where the DNA matches it firmly. Only some rows state a clone size, as once, few, many or a class for expanded clones.

J gene: TRBJ2-3
clone size: few
V gene: TRBV19
D gene: TRBD2
CDR3 protein: CASTPTSGGAGTQYF
CDR3 DNA: TGTGCCAGTACCCCGACTAGCGGGGGGGCGGGTACGCAGTATTTT

J gene: TRBJ2-1
clone size: few
V gene: TRBV9
D gene: TRBD2
CDR3 protein: CASSVEASGEYNEQFF
CDR3 DNA: TGTGCCAGCAGCGTAGAAGCTAGCGGGGAGTACAATGAGCAGTTCTTC

J gene: TRBJ1-1
clone size: few
V gene: TRBV5-6
D gene: NA
CDR3 protein: CASSFPDSAGKEAFF
CDR3 DNA: TGTGCCAGCAGCTTCCCAGACTCGGCGGGAAAAGAAGCTTTCTTT

J gene: TRBJ2-3
clone size: NA
V gene: TRBV6-5
D gene: NA
CDR3 protein: CASSSPGAPTDTQYF
CDR3 DNA: TGTGCCAGCAGTTCTCCGGGGGCCCCCACAGATACGCAGTATTTT

J gene: TRBJ2-2
clone size: few
V gene: TRBV20-1
D gene: NA
CDR3 protein: CSAPDLGGVKKSRTGELFF
CDR3 DNA: TGCAGTGCTCCCGATCTAGGGGGGGTAAAAAAAAGTCGAACCGGGGAGCTGTTTTTT

J gene: TRBJ1-1
clone size: NA
V gene: TRBV7-8
D gene: NA
CDR3 protein: CASSFPPRGNTEAFF
CDR3 DNA: TGTGCCAGCAGCTTCCCACCCCGGGGGAACACTGAAGCTTTCTTT

J gene: TRBJ2-4
clone size: NA
V gene: TRBV7-3
D gene: TRBD1
CDR3 protein: CASSPSPNPGQAIQYF
CDR3 DNA: TGTGCCAGCAGCCCTTCACCAAATCCCGGACAGGCCATTCAGTACTTC

J gene: TRBJ2-1
clone size: NA
V gene: TRBV3-1
D gene: TRBD2
CDR3 protein: CASSQHAGGWEEQFF
CDR3 DNA: TGTGCCAGCAGCCAGCACGCGGGGGGATGGGAGGAGCAGTTCTTC

J gene: TRBJ1-1
clone size: NA
V gene: TRBV28
D gene: TRBD1
CDR3 protein: CASTEQGMNSEAFF
CDR3 DNA: TGTGCCAGCACCGAACAGGGGATGAACTCTGAAGCTTTCTTT

J gene: TRBJ2-2
clone size: many
V gene: TRBV7-9
D gene: TRBD2
CDR3 protein: CASSSGLAGTGELFF
CDR3 DNA: TGTGCCAGCAGCTCGGGACTAGCGGGAACCGGGGAGCTGTTTTTT

J gene: TRBJ1-4
clone size: NA
V gene: TRBV7-9
D gene: NA
CDR3 protein: CVSSLAVTGEKLFF
CDR3 DNA: TGTGTCAGCAGCTTAGCGGTGACGGGTGAAAAACTGTTTTTT

J gene: TRBJ1-2
clone size: many
V gene: TRBV12-3/TRBV12-4
D gene: TRBD1
CDR3 protein: CASSGRTGEAGYGYTF
CDR3 DNA: TGTGCCAGCAGCGGACGGACAGGGGAGGCCGGCTATGGCTACACCTTC

J gene: TRBJ1-2
clone size: NA
V gene: TRBV7-9
D gene: NA
CDR3 protein: CASSPGQYGYTF
CDR3 DNA: TGTGCCAGCAGCCCCGGACAGTATGGCTACACCTTC

J gene: TRBJ2-1
clone size: few
V gene: TRBV6-5
D gene: TRBD2
CDR3 protein: CASSYSLAGEAEQFF
CDR3 DNA: TGTGCCAGCAGTTACTCACTAGCGGGAGAGGCGGAGCAGTTCTTC

J gene: TRBJ2-4
clone size: many
V gene: TRBV12-3/TRBV12-4
D gene: NA
CDR3 protein: CASSSRTVQYF
CDR3 DNA: TGTGCCAGCAGTTCCCGGACAGTTCAGTACTTC

J gene: TRBJ1-2
clone size: NA
V gene: TRBV7-9
D gene: NA
CDR3 protein: CASSFSGTNYGYTF
CDR3 DNA: TGTGCCAGCAGCTTTTCCGGAACTAACTATGGCTACACCTTC

J gene: TRBJ2-5
clone size: few
V gene: TRBV29-1
D gene: NA
CDR3 protein: CSVSGEETQYF
CDR3 DNA: TGCAGCGTTTCCGGGGAAGAGACCCAGTACTTC

J gene: TRBJ2-3
clone size: NA
V gene: TRBV6-1
D gene: TRBD1
CDR3 protein: CASSGAPGQLPDTQYF
CDR3 DNA: TGTGCCAGCAGTGGGGCGCCGGGACAGCTACCAGATACGCAGTATTTT

J gene: TRBJ1-3
clone size: many
V gene: TRBV20-1
D gene: NA
CDR3 protein: CSAFGYSGNTIYF
CDR3 DNA: TGCAGTGCTTTTGGATACTCTGGAAACACCATATATTTT

J gene: TRBJ1-1
clone size: many
V gene: TRBV3-1
D gene: NA
CDR3 protein: CASSPTGIGNTEAFF
CDR3 DNA: TGTGCCAGCAGCCCCACAGGGATTGGGAACACTGAAGCTTTCTTT

J gene: TRBJ2-1
clone size: few
V gene: TRBV9
D gene: NA
CDR3 protein: CASSVASGPYNEQFF
CDR3 DNA: TGTGCCAGCAGCGTAGCAAGCGGGCCCTACAATGAGCAGTTCTTC

J gene: TRBJ1-6
clone size: few
V gene: TRBV12-3/TRBV12-4
D gene: NA
CDR3 protein: CASSQMGGWNSPLHF
CDR3 DNA: TGTGCCAGCAGTCAGATGGGGGGGTGGAATTCACCCCTCCACTTT